A selection of T cell receptor beta chains follows, all from one sample in a study of shared clonotypes between healthy human individuals. Here immunoSEQ multiplex PCR was the method, and the copy in TCRdb shows in-frame clones only, minus some. The table includes a few million clones, about 90% detected once. Source material: naive CD4+ T cells from PBMCs. These receptors were obtained from a man younger than 35 in good health. Some clones in this sample may be carry-over from other donors' samples. The CDR3 runs from the conserved cysteine through the conserved F or W. D genes are given only for firm matches. Not every row has a clone size; where given, it reads once, few, many or a size class.

V gene	J gene	clone size	D gene	CDR3 protein	CDR3 DNA
TRBV9	TRBJ2-5	-	-	CASSERLHAGETQYF	TGTGCCAGCAGCGAGCGCCTGCACGCGGGTGAGACCCAGTACTTC
TRBV28	TRBJ2-1	-	TRBD1	CASSSGQGYNEQFF	TGTGCCAGCAGTTCCGGACAGGGCTACAATGAGCAGTTCTTC
TRBV7-6	TRBJ2-1	-	-	CASGSYNEQFF	TGTGCCAGCGGGAGTTACAATGAGCAGTTCTTC
TRBV27	TRBJ1-2	-	-	CASSFRQGTNYGYTF	TGTGCCAGCAGTTTTCGGCAGGGGACTAACTATGGCTACACCTTC
TRBV19	TRBJ1-2	-	-	CASSIGVPPVYGYTF	TGTGCCAGTAGTATAGGAGTTCCCCCGGTTTATGGCTACACCTTC
TRBV5-1	TRBJ2-7	-	-	CASSLEVGSSYEQYF	TGCGCCAGCAGCTTGGAAGTCGGAAGCTCCTACGAGCAGTACTTC
TRBV28	TRBJ1-1	few	-	CASLSHEAFF	TGTGCCAGCCTGTCCCACGAAGCTTTCTTT
TRBV30	TRBJ1-1	-	-	CAWSIGTLATEAFF	TGTGCCTGGAGTATCGGAACACTTGCCACTGAAGCTTTCTTT
TRBV2	TRBJ2-2	-	TRBD2	CASSEGGLAGNTGELFF	TGTGCCAGCAGTGAAGGGGGACTAGCGGGGAACACCGGGGAGCTGTTTTTT
TRBV10-3	TRBJ2-7	-	TRBD2	CAIRGTSGSYEQYF	TGTGCCATCAGAGGGACTAGCGGATCCTACGAGCAGTACTTC
TRBV27	TRBJ1-1	-	-	CACKRDGGFKAFF	TGTGCATGCAAGAGGGACGGGGGATTTAAAGCTTTCTTT
TRBV28	TRBJ2-1	-	-	CASSTGAASYNEQFF	TGTGCCAGCAGCACCGGGGCTGCCTCCTACAATGAGCAGTTCTTC
TRBV2	TRBJ1-1	few	TRBD1	CASRGTVEAFF	TGTGCCAGCCGTGGGACAGTTGAAGCTTTCTTT
TRBV7-2	TRBJ2-3	-	-	CASSNPGGPDTQYF	TGTGCCAGCAGCAACCCGGGGGGCCCAGATACGCAGTATTTT
TRBV18	TRBJ2-7	-	TRBD1	CASSPPGDSRPYEQYF	TGTGCCAGCTCACCACCCGGGGACAGCAGGCCCTACGAGCAGTACTTC
TRBV14	TRBJ2-3	-	TRBD2	CASSRGLAGGGDTQYF	TGTGCCAGCAGCCGAGGACTAGCGGGAGGAGGAGATACGCAGTATTTT
TRBV30	TRBJ2-1	-	-	CAWSVRGNPEQFF	TGTGCCTGGAGTGTAAGGGGGAACCCTGAGCAGTTCTTC
TRBV5-1	TRBJ2-1	-	-	CASTPGTPAYNEQFF	TGCGCCAGCACCCCCGGGACGCCGGCCTACAATGAGCAGTTCTTC
TRBV27	TRBJ2-5	-	TRBD1	CASSLKGAETQYF	TGTGCCAGCAGTTTAAAGGGGGCTGAGACCCAGTACTTC
TRBV7-9	TRBJ2-4	once	-	CASSLGQVAKNIQYF	TGTGCCAGCAGCTTGGGTCAGGTAGCCAAAAACATTCAGTACTTC
TRBV28	TRBJ2-2	-	-	CASTPGGGRFGGELFF	TGTGCCAGCACCCCTGGAGGGGGGAGGTTCGGCGGGGAGCTGTTTTTT
TRBV7-3	TRBJ2-3	-	TRBD2	CASSLMGASAGGSDTQYF	TGTGCCAGCAGCCTAATGGGGGCGTCAGCGGGAGGGTCAGATACGCAGTATTTT
TRBV6-6	TRBJ2-7	-	TRBD2	CASSYSAGGYEQYF	TGTGCCAGCAGTTACTCCGCGGGAGGCTACGAGCAGTACTTC
TRBV5-1	TRBJ1-3	-	-	CASSLDRNSGNTIYF	TGCGCCAGCAGCTTGGATAGGAACTCTGGAAACACCATATATTTT
TRBV7-8	TRBJ1-1	-	-	CASRPRKDGNTEAFF	TGTGCCAGCAGACCGCGTAAGGACGGGAACACTGAAGCTTTCTTT
TRBV5-1	TRBJ1-2	-	TRBD1	CASSLAEQGFYGYTF	TGCGCCAGCAGCTTGGCTGAACAGGGGTTCTATGGCTACACCTTC
TRBV28	TRBJ2-7	-	TRBD1	CASQADRGTYEQYF	TGTGCCAGCCAGGCCGACAGGGGTACCTACGAGCAGTACTTC
TRBV28	TRBJ2-7	-	TRBD1	CASSFQTGAIPYEQYF	TGTGCCAGCAGTTTCCAGACAGGGGCGATACCCTACGAGCAGTACTTC
TRBV7-2	TRBJ2-1	-	-	CASSLPFEQFF	TGTGCCAGCAGCTTACCGTTTGAGCAGTTCTTC
TRBV11-2	TRBJ1-1	-	-	CASATGRHRGAFF	TGTGCCAGCGCTACGGGGCGCCATCGAGGAGCTTTCTTT
TRBV28	TRBJ2-1	-	-	CASSFFQGSYNEQFF	TGTGCCAGCAGTTTTTTCCAGGGGTCCTACAATGAGCAGTTCTTC
TRBV5-1	TRBJ2-1	-	TRBD2	CASSLTSGASYNEQFF	TGCGCCAGCAGCTTGACTAGCGGGGCCTCCTACAATGAGCAGTTCTTC
TRBV5-1	TRBJ2-7	-	-	CASSPGQGVYEQYF	TGCGCCAGCAGCCCGGGGCAGGGAGTCTACGAGCAGTACTTC
TRBV9	TRBJ2-4	-	-	CASSVTGENIQYF	TGTGCCAGCAGCGTTACAGGTGAAAACATTCAGTACTTC
TRBV9	TRBJ1-1	-	TRBD1	CASSRQGAYENTEAFF	TGTGCCAGCAGCCGACAGGGGGCTTACGAGAACACTGAAGCTTTCTTT
TRBV19	TRBJ1-2	-	TRBD1	CASSRDRGTGYTF	TGTGCCAGTAGCCGGGACAGGGGGACAGGCTACACCTTC
TRBV6-5	TRBJ2-7	-	-	CASSYRWEQYF	TGTGCCAGCAGTTATCGTTGGGAGCAGTACTTC
TRBV20-1	TRBJ2-7	once	-	CSANKEREQYF	TGCAGTGCAAATAAAGAGCGGGAGCAGTACTTC
TRBV18	TRBJ2-1	-	TRBD1	CASSPFGTGTYNEQFF	TGTGCCAGCTCACCTTTCGGGACAGGGACCTACAATGAGCAGTTCTTC
TRBV11-2	TRBJ2-5	-	-	CASSLSVMAAQETQYF	TGTGCCAGCAGCTTATCCGTTATGGCGGCTCAAGAGACCCAGTACTTC
TRBV28	TRBJ2-1	-	TRBD2	CASSLRDYLNEQFF	TGTGCCAGCAGCCTCCGGGACTACCTCAATGAGCAGTTCTTC
TRBV5-4	TRBJ2-5	-	-	CASSFGHSQETQYF	TGTGCCAGCAGCTTCGGACATAGCCAAGAGACCCAGTACTTC
TRBV7-9	TRBJ1-2	-	-	CASSSLRIYGYTF	TGTGCCAGCAGCTCCCTGCGGATTTATGGCTACACCTTC
TRBV15	TRBJ1-1	-	-	CATSRATTAEAFF	TGTGCCACCAGCAGAGCTACGACCGCTGAAGCTTTCTTT
TRBV18	TRBJ2-5	-	-	CASSPLQAQGETQYF	TGTGCCAGCTCACCACTCCAGGCTCAGGGGGAGACCCAGTACTTC